The source of this TCR beta chain is a study of a mutant IDH1 vaccine in newly diagnosed glioma. Study-wide background: Patients began vaccination 4-6 weeks after radiotherapy alone, or with temozolomide cycles.

A note on this clone: No antigen is known for it.

Profiling relied on immunoSEQ multiplex PCR, and the TCRdb table lists in-frame clones only, not all of them. This table has about 58,000 clones, 84% appearing once. The germline gives CDR1 ENHRY, CDR2 SYGVKD. Trimming stripped 9 bases from V and 1 base from J, with 10 bases between. CDR3 length: 12 residues. Time point here: week 5, during vaccination. Doses comprised 300 ug of mutant IDH1 20-mer peptide each, plus topical imiquimod. New astrocytomas of WHO grade 3 or 4 that were IDH1-mutant and ATRX-lost were found in the donors. Study-level points and caveats: Top peripheral T cell clonotype shifts appeared unrelated to pseudoprogression.

Specimen: PBMCs, collected from a glioma patient whose treatment included an IDH1 peptide vaccine. The clonotype originates from a woman between 50 and 59 years old with glioma. J is TRBJ2-7 and V is TRBV10-3; a weak D match, TRBD1 (6 bases). CDR3 protein: CAIGQLSYEQYF. As DNA, the CDR3 is TGTGCCATTGGACAGTTATCCTACGAGCAGTACTTC.